Shown below are 3 T cell receptor beta chains from a single sample sequenced in a study of graft-versus-host responses after intestinal transplantation listed by TCRdb under 2021. Receptor libraries were prepared by the immunoSEQ multiplex PCR assay. TCRdb retrieved this table from immuneACCESS and kept in-frame rearrangements only. Not all clones are present; in checked studies, unresolved V genes account for under half, and no reason is known for the remainder. The sample yields about 19,000 clones; about 89% were counted once. The ten most abundant clones make up roughly 51% of the sample. Source: bone marrow, taken about 130 days after transplant. The receptor source for this set is a human patient who received an intestinal transplant, so some T cells may come from the graft donor.

J is TRBJ2-7 and V is TRBV11-3; tentatively, D is TRBD2 (6 bases). This CDR3 region has 11 residues. The V gene's germline CDR1 is SGHNT and CDR2 YENEEA. V was trimmed by 5 bases and J by 11 bases, leaving 13 bases between them. CDR3 DNA: TGTGCCAGCAGCCTAGCCCGGGAGAAGTACTTC. It translates to CASSLAREKYF.

The V and J genes are TRBV5-6 and TRBJ2-2, with TRBD1 as a possible D gene (7 bases). Trimming left V 0 bases short and J 13 bases short, with 19 bases between. Germline V gives CDR1 SGHDT, CDR2 YYEEEE. The CDR3 is 15 residues long. CDR3 nucleotide sequence: TGTGCCAGCAGCTTGGAGCCACAGGGGAGGATGGGGCTGTTTTTT. The encoded protein is CASSLEPQGRMGLFF. Complete variable domain (other parts from reference TRBV5-6 and TRBJ2-2): DAGVTQSPTHLIKTRGQQVTLRCSPKSGHDTVSWYQQALGQGPQFIFQYYEEEERQRGNFPDRFSGHQFPNYSSELNVNALLLGDSALYLCASSLEPQGRMGLFFGEGSRLTVL.

The chain links TRBV6-5 to TRBJ2-7, with D tentatively TRBD1 (6 bases). The CDR3 length is 16 residues. From germline, CDR1 is MNHEY and CDR2 SVGAGI. Trimming pared 2 bases from V and 4 bases from J, leaving 18 bases between. The DNA for the CDR3 is TGTGCCAGCAGTTACGACACATTGGGGGCTGAGTACGAGCAGTACTTC. Translation: CASSYDTLGAEYEQYF.